This TCR beta chain was observed in a study of blood T cell repertoires in COVID-19. Trimming shortened V by 0 bases and J by 2 bases, and 10 bases separated the two germline ends. The V gene's germline CDR1 is MNHEY and CDR2 SVGAGI. The CDR3 has 15 amino acids. Per the original methods: Researchers report that nucleated cell counts were estimated from reference gene primer amplification. The assay was immunoSEQ multiplex PCR, and TCRdb's table has in-frame clones only and misses some. V, J and clone size reflect that table, while D and trimming were determined from the DNA. The table records 200,000 to 250,000 clones, 87% of them present only once.

This TCR came from a man between 25 and 39 years old who had recovered from COVID-19. V and J are TRBV6-5 and TRBJ1-1, with no clear D. Sequenced: PBMCs or T cells enriched from blood (not recorded which). The CDR3 region is CASSYSNEVNTEAFF. The DNA of the CDR3 is TGTGCCAGCAGTTACTCAAATGAGGTTAACACTGAAGCTTTCTTT.